This T cell receptor (beta chain) was retrieved from a study of blood T cell repertoires in COVID-19. Germline values: CDR1 KGHSH, CDR2 LQKENI. The CDR3 runs 13 residues. V dropped 2 bases and J dropped 4 bases, with 8 bases sitting between them. The method was immunoSEQ multiplex PCR; TCRdb's version includes in-frame clones alone and lacks a portion of them. The sample carries fewer than 500,000 clones, 86% recorded once. This chain joins TRBV18 and TRBJ1-2; no definite D call. Sequencing used peripheral blood. The TCR originated in a woman younger than 45 with active or convalescent COVID-19. The CDR3 DNA reads TGTGCCAGCTCACCAGAGGAAAGCTATGGCTACACCTTC. This gives the protein CASSPEESYGYTF.